Listed below are T cell receptor beta chains from one sample, sequenced in a study of HIV-infected patients and healthy controls. One entry per CDR3 protein, called by TCRdb with MiXCR from the 5' RACE reads. In the table there are under 25,000 distinct CDR3 sequences, over 7% of which are singletons. Sequencing was done on a sample of blood. Receptors originate from an adult in good health. CDR3s include the opening cysteine and the closing phenylalanine or tryptophan. Fields, in order: J gene, D gene, V gene, clone size, CDR3 DNA, CDR3 protein. The D gene is left open where the match is weak. The size field is filled for only some rows; it gives once, few, many or a size class.

J gene: TRBJ2-1; D gene: TRBD1; V gene: TRBV3-1; clone size: many; CDR3 DNA: TGTGCCAGCAGTCGAATTCCCGGGGGACAGGGGCCAAGATCGTACAATGAGCAGTTCTTC; CDR3 protein: CASSRIPGGQGPRSYNEQFF
J gene: TRBJ1-1; D gene: NA; V gene: TRBV27; clone size: NA; CDR3 DNA: TGTGCCAGCAGTAAATACCAGAACACTGAAGCTTTCTTT; CDR3 protein: CASSKYQNTEAFF
J gene: TRBJ1-1; D gene: NA; V gene: TRBV5-1; clone size: medium-sized; CDR3 DNA: TGCGCCAGCAGCTTGGATAGGGGCACTGAAGCTTTCTTT; CDR3 protein: CASSLDRGTEAFF
J gene: TRBJ2-2; D gene: TRBD2; V gene: TRBV9; clone size: NA; CDR3 DNA: TGTGCCAGCAGCGTATATAGCGGGGGGGCCGACGGGGAGCTGTTTTTT; CDR3 protein: CASSVYSGGADGELFF
J gene: TRBJ1-1; D gene: NA; V gene: TRBV19; clone size: few; CDR3 DNA: TGTGCCAGTATAAGAACAGGGCGACACACTGAAGCTTTCTTT; CDR3 protein: CASIRTGRHTEAFF
J gene: TRBJ2-1; D gene: NA; V gene: TRBV21-1; clone size: few; CDR3 DNA: TGTGCCAGCAAATCCAACAAAGGACTAGCGGACTCCTACAATGAGCAGTTCTTC; CDR3 protein: CASKSNKGLADSYNEQFF
J gene: TRBJ1-5; D gene: NA; V gene: TRBV18; clone size: many; CDR3 DNA: TGTGCCAGCTCACCTGGGAATCAGCCCCAGCATTTT; CDR3 protein: CASSPGNQPQHF
J gene: TRBJ2-7; D gene: TRBD2; V gene: TRBV12-3/TRBV12-4; clone size: many; CDR3 DNA: TGTGCCAATCCGAATGACGCCGGGACTACCTACGAGCAGTACTTC; CDR3 protein: CANPNDAGTTYEQYF
J gene: TRBJ2-5; D gene: NA; V gene: TRBV14; clone size: many; CDR3 DNA: TGTGCCAGCAGCCACAGACAGACTTTGCAAGAGACCCAGTACTTC; CDR3 protein: CASSHRQTLQETQYF
J gene: TRBJ2-7; D gene: TRBD1; V gene: TRBV5-1; clone size: many; CDR3 DNA: TGCGCCAGCAGCCGATCCTTGGGACAGTTTTTTGCCTACGAGCAGTACTTC; CDR3 protein: CASSRSLGQFFAYEQYF
J gene: TRBJ1-4; D gene: TRBD1; V gene: TRBV2; clone size: many; CDR3 DNA: TGTGCCAGCAGTTTCCCGGGACAGGATAATGAAAAACTGTTTTTT; CDR3 protein: CASSFPGQDNEKLFF
J gene: TRBJ1-3; D gene: TRBD1; V gene: TRBV29-1; clone size: medium-sized; CDR3 DNA: TGCAGCCACCCTCAGGGGGCGGCTGGAAACACCATATATTTT; CDR3 protein: CSHPQGAAGNTIYF
J gene: TRBJ2-7; D gene: TRBD2; V gene: TRBV5-1; clone size: NA; CDR3 DNA: TGCGCCAGCAGCTTGGTAGCGGGGGCGCATGCCTCCTACGAGCAGTACTTC; CDR3 protein: CASSLVAGAHASYEQYF
J gene: TRBJ1-5; D gene: NA; V gene: TRBV20-1; clone size: many; CDR3 DNA: TGCAGTGCTAGAGCGGGGGATAACAATCAGCCCCAGCATTTT; CDR3 protein: CSARAGDNNQPQHF
J gene: TRBJ2-7; D gene: NA; V gene: TRBV6-1; clone size: many; CDR3 DNA: TGTGCCAGCAGTGCCCAGACAGAACTAAAGTCCTACGAGCAGTACTTC; CDR3 protein: CASSAQTELKSYEQYF
J gene: TRBJ2-2; D gene: NA; V gene: TRBV7-3; clone size: many; CDR3 DNA: TGTGCCAGCAGCTTAACGGGGGGGGCGTACACCGGGGAGCTGTTTTTT; CDR3 protein: CASSLTGGAYTGELFF
J gene: TRBJ2-5; D gene: NA; V gene: TRBV6-5; clone size: NA; CDR3 DNA: TGTGCCAGCAGGCGCCTAGAGACGGCCGGAGAGACCCAGTACTTC; CDR3 protein: CASRRLETAGETQYF
J gene: TRBJ1-5; D gene: NA; V gene: TRBV6-5; clone size: NA; CDR3 DNA: TGTGCCAGCAGTTACTCGAGCCCAGGATATAGCAATCAGCCCCAGCATTTT; CDR3 protein: CASSYSSPGYSNQPQHF
J gene: TRBJ2-5; D gene: NA; V gene: TRBV7-2; clone size: many; CDR3 DNA: TGTGCCAGCAGCTTAGGCCCAGCGGGCCAAGAGACCCAGTACTTC; CDR3 protein: CASSLGPAGQETQYF
J gene: TRBJ2-3; D gene: NA; V gene: TRBV6-2/TRBV6-3; clone size: many; CDR3 DNA: TGTGCCAGCAGGTGGCATGGGGGTGGCACAGATACGCAGTATTTT; CDR3 protein: CASRWHGGGTDTQYF
J gene: TRBJ2-7; D gene: NA; V gene: TRBV6-5; clone size: medium-sized; CDR3 DNA: TGTGCCAGCAGTTACGGGAGGTCCCACGAGCAGTACTTC; CDR3 protein: CASSYGRSHEQYF
J gene: TRBJ2-7; D gene: NA; V gene: TRBV5-1; clone size: many; CDR3 DNA: TGCGCCAGCAGCTTGGCCATCGGGGCCACCTACGAGCAGTACTTC; CDR3 protein: CASSLAIGATYEQYF